This entry lists 30 T cell receptor beta chains sequenced from one sample in a study of response to subunit inactivated influenza vaccine. Each CDR3 protein gets one entry after TCRdb re-called the RT-PCR reads with MiXCR. The sample shows around 170,000 distinct CDR3 sequences, around a tenth of them seen only once. This specimen consisted of CD8+ T cells sorted from PBMCs, obtained around 25 months after vaccination. Every receptor here comes from a man in his fifties or sixties who received an inactivated influenza vaccine.

This clonotype was picked up many times. The V and J genes are TRBV27 and TRBJ2-2; D may be TRBD2 (6 bases). V lost 1 base, J lost 4 bases, and 10 bases lay in between. The CDR3 extends over 15 amino acids. Germline CDR1 MNHEY, CDR2 SMNVEV (reference sequence). This chain's CDR3 is CASSLFPAGTGELFF. The CDR3 nucleotides read TGTGCCAGCAGTTTATTCCCAGCGGGCACCGGGGAGCTGTTTTTT.

In this sample, this clonotype turned up a few times. The genes are TRBV7-6 and TRBJ2-1; 11 bases map to TRBD2. Germline CDR1 and CDR2: SGHVS and FNYEAQ. This CDR3 contains 17 residues. The J segment lost 8 bases and the V segment lost 1 base, leaving 10 bases of the junction unmatched. CDR3 region: CASSLVSIAGGVHEQFF. CDR3 DNA: TGTGCCAGCAGCTTAGTTTCGATAGCGGGGGGGGTACATGAGCAGTTCTTC.

The V call is TRBV6-2 or TRBV6-3, the J call TRBJ2-3; 8 nucleotides align to TRBD1. This CDR3 region has 15 residues. The V gene's germline CDR1 is MNHEY and CDR2 SVGEGT. J was trimmed by 0 bases and V by 5 bases; bases with no gene match: 4. CDR3 loop: CASSLDRGSTDTQYF. The DNA of the CDR3 is TGTGCCAGCAGTCTAGACAGGGGTAGCACAGATACGCAGTATTTT.

This clonotype was seen a few times. V gene TRBV27 combines with J gene TRBJ2-3; 8 bases fit TRBD2. Germline V gene data show CDR1 as MNHEY and CDR2 as SMNVEV (reference sequence). The CDR3 contains 15 residues. The V and J ends lost 4 bases and 3 bases, in that order; junction bases with no gene match: 6. The CDR3 sequence: CASSSAGTSTDTQYF. The DNA of the CDR3 is TGTGCCAGCAGTTCTGCCGGGACTAGTACAGATACGCAGTATTTT.

Many counts were recorded for this clonotype. The chain has TRBV25-1 and TRBJ2-3; D unclear. Per germline, CDR1 MGHDK and CDR2 SYGVNS. The germline V and J ends were trimmed by 6 bases and 6 bases, with 4 bases remaining between them. CDR3 length: 10 residues. The CDR3 DNA reads as TGTGCCAGCAGCCGGGATACGCAGTATTTT. Amino acids: CASSRDTQYF.

The rearrangement joins TRBV5-5 to TRBJ2-1, with D uncertain. CDR1 and CDR2 from the germline V gene are SGHKS and YYEKEE (reference sequence). This CDR3 contains 15 residues. V shed 4 bases and J shed 0 bases, with 11 bases lying between them. The CDR3 DNA follows: TGTGCCAGCAGCAGCTGGATGAGCTCCTACAATGAGCAGTTCTTC. Encoded protein: CASSSWMSSYNEQFF.

This clonotype was counted many times. The chain is built from TRBV20-1 and TRBJ2-7; a possible D gene is TRBD1 (6 bases). Germline lookup yields CDR1 DFQATT and CDR2 SNEGSKA (reference sequence). The CDR3 totals 13 residues. Between the trimmed V and J ends, which lost 6 bases and 3 bases, there was a span of 15 bases. CDR3 DNA: TGCAGTGCCGCCGGGACACAAGACTACGAGCAGTACTTC. This encodes CSAAGTQDYEQYF.

This clonotype was detected a few times. This chain uses TRBV12-3 or TRBV12-4 with TRBJ1-5; 8 bases map to TRBD1. Unmatched junction bases numbered 5, after V lost 2 bases and J lost 5 bases. The CDR3 sequence is 15 residues long. The CDR3 DNA reads TGTGCCAGCAGTTTACGACAGGGGAGTGATCAGCCCCAGCATTTT. Its protein product is CASSLRQGSDQPQHF.

This clonotype was detected ten times or more. This chain links TRBV7-8 with TRBJ2-5; 13 bases match TRBD2. The V gene's germline CDR1 is SGHVS and CDR2 FQNEAQ. V lost 6 bases and J lost 6; bases outside the gene matches: 7. This CDR3 comprises 15 residues. The DNA for the CDR3 is TGTGCCAGCAGTAGGACTAGCGGGAGTGGAAAGACCCAGTACTTC. Its translation: CASSRTSGSGKTQYF. The full variable domain, its missing parts supplied by reference TRBV7-8 and TRBJ2-5, is GAGVSQSPRYKVAKRGQDVALRCDPISGHVSLFWYQQALGQGPEFLTYFQNEAQLDKSGLPSDRFFAERPEGSVSTLKIQRTQQEDSAVYLCASSRTSGSGKTQYFGPGTRLLVL.

This clonotype was counted between two and nine times. CDR3 amino acids: CATSEPGQGRAYNEQFF. The CDR3 region has the DNA TGTGCCACCAGTGAGCCGGGACAGGGGAGGGCCTACAATGAGCAGTTCTTC. The rearrangement joins TRBV24-1 to TRBJ2-1; 10 bases agree with TRBD1. V trimming: 4 bases; J trimming: 2 bases; junction bases outside the gene matches: 7. The CDR3 covers 17 residues. CDR1 and CDR2 from the germline V gene are KGHDR and SFDVKD.

The chain uses TRBV30 and TRBJ2-7; D is perhaps TRBD1 (6 bases). The CDR3 contains 13 residues. Trimming removed 1 base at V and 3 bases at J, with 10 bases between. Germline CDR1 and CDR2: GTSNPN and SVGIG (reference sequence). The DNA for the CDR3 is TGTGCCTGGAGTGCCAGGGGCAACTACGAGCAGTACTTC. This translates into CAWSARGNYEQYF. The whole variable domain, filled in from reference TRBV30 and TRBJ2-7, reads SQTIHQWPATLVQPVGSPLSLECTVEGTSNPNLYWYRQAAGRGLQLLFYSVGIGQISSEVPQNLSASRPQDRQFILSSKKLLLSDSGFYLCAWSARGNYEQYFGPGTRLTVT.

The chain has TRBV7-8 and TRBJ2-3, with 12 bases that match TRBD2. The trim removed 4 bases at V and 2 bases at J, leaving 7 bases unmatched. The CDR3 extends over 17 amino acids. Germline CDR1 and CDR2: SGHVS and FQNEAQ. Here the CDR3 reads CASSSPGLAGYTDTQYF. CDR3 nucleotide sequence: TGTGCCAGCAGCTCACCCGGACTAGCGGGATACACAGATACGCAGTATTTT.

This clonotype was picked up a small number of times. J is TRBJ2-1 and V is TRBV29-1; 7 bases fit TRBD1. The V gene's germline CDR1 is SQVTM and CDR2 ANQGSEA. The V segment lost 6 bases and the J segment 6 bases; nucleotides outside the gene matches: 8. The CDR3 loop spans 13 amino acids. CDR3 DNA sequence: TGCAGCGTCGAACAGGGGAACAGCAATGAGCAGTTCTTC. Amino acid sequence: CSVEQGNSNEQFF.

This chain joins TRBV25-1 and TRBJ2-5; D unclear. From germline, CDR1 is MGHDK and CDR2 SYGVNS. CDR3 length equals 16 residues. V lost 1 base and J lost 1, with 13 bases in between. CDR3 in amino acids: CASSEWLGPFQETQYF. CDR3 sequence (DNA): TGTGCCAGCAGTGAATGGTTGGGCCCCTTCCAAGAGACCCAGTACTTC.

The rearrangement links TRBV2 to TRBJ1-1; a weak D match, TRBD1 (5 bases). V lost 7 bases, J lost 6 bases, and 15 bases lay in between. Germline V CDR1 and CDR2: SNHLY, FYNNEI. The CDR3 runs to 13 residues. CDR3 amino acids: CASIRRGLAEAFF. CDR3 coding DNA: TGTGCCAGCATCCGCCGGGGGTTGGCTGAAGCTTTCTTT.

This clonotype was seen a few times. The V gene is TRBV24-1, the J gene TRBJ2-1, with D perhaps TRBD1 or TRBD2 (7 bases each). Trimming cost V 3 bases and J 5 bases, with 13 bases left between them. Germline V gives CDR1 KGHDR, CDR2 SFDVKD. This CDR3 has 15 amino acids. The CDR3 is CATSDRAGGDNEQFF. CDR3 nucleotide sequence: TGTGCCACCAGTGATCGGGCAGGGGGGGACAATGAGCAGTTCTTC.

Many counts were recorded for this clonotype. The genes are TRBV5-1 and TRBJ2-7, with TRBD1 matching 9 bases. V shed 2 bases, J shed 3 bases, and the junction held 9 bases outside the gene matches. The CDR3 contains 16 residues. Germline V gene lookup returns CDR1 SGHRS and CDR2 YFSETQ. CDR3 in amino acids: CASSFGAQGAVYEQYF. CDR3 nucleotides: TGCGCCAGCAGCTTCGGCGCACAGGGGGCTGTCTACGAGCAGTACTTC. Variable domain in full (rest from reference TRBV5-1 and TRBJ2-7): KAGVTQTPRYLIKTRGQQVTLSCSPISGHRSVSWYQQTPGQGLQFLFEYFSETQRNKGNFPGRFSGRQFSNSRSEMNVSTLELGDSALYLCASSFGAQGAVYEQYFGPGTRLTVT.

This clonotype was counted a few times. The chain employs TRBV9 and TRBJ1-1; the D is unclear. This CDR3 comprises 13 residues. V shed 0 bases and J shed 5 bases, with 8 bases lying between them. From germline, CDR1 is SGDLS and CDR2 YYNGEE. The CDR3 spells CASSVVVGTEAFF. As DNA, the CDR3 is TGTGCCAGCAGCGTAGTGGTGGGGACTGAAGCTTTCTTT. Complete variable domain (other parts from reference TRBV9 and TRBJ1-1): DSGVTQTPKHLITATGQRVTLRCSPRSGDLSVYWYQQSLDQGLQFLIQYYNGEERAKGNILERFSAQQFPDLHSELNLSSLELGDSALYFCASSVVVGTEAFFGQGTRLTVV.

CDR3 sequence reads: CATSDNTGITDTQYF. The CDR3 DNA reads TGTGCCACCAGTGATAACACAGGGATTACAGATACGCAGTATTTT. The J gene is TRBJ2-3, the V gene TRBV24-1; D perhaps matches TRBD1 (6 bases). The CDR3 has 15 residues. The V gene lost 3 bases and the J gene lost 3 bases, with 12 bases spanning the gap. Germline CDR1 and CDR2: KGHDR and SFDVKD.

In its sample, this clonotype was seen a few times. The chain links TRBV20-1 to TRBJ2-7, with D hard to call. Germline assignment: CDR1 DFQATT and CDR2 SNEGSKA (reference sequence). The CDR3 consists of 14 residues. Trimming removed 2 bases from V and 2 bases from J, with 13 bases in between. The CDR3 nucleotides are TGCAGTGCTAGACCCCTTAGGCTTACCTACGAGCAGTACTTC. It translates to CSARPLRLTYEQYF.

The sample holds a few counts of this clonotype. DNA of the CDR3: TGTGCCAGCAGTCCTAGCGGCCCCTACAATGAGCAGTTCTTC. Its protein is CASSPSGPYNEQFF. The rearrangement links TRBV2 to TRBJ2-1, with TRBD2 matching over 7 bases. The germline gives CDR1 SNHLY, CDR2 FYNNEI. After removal of 5 bases from V and 2 bases from J, the junction contained 3 bases not matched to a gene. The CDR3 consists of 14 residues.

This clonotype was observed many times. This chain joins TRBV12-3 or TRBV12-4 and TRBJ2-1; D may be TRBD2 (5 bases). The CDR3 length is 15 residues. With 2 bases removed from V and 2 bases from J, the gap between germline ends came to 10 bases. The CDR3 nucleotides are TGTGCCAGCAGTTTACTGAGGAGGCCCTACAATGAGCAGTTCTTC. Translation gives CASSLLRRPYNEQFF.

This clonotype was observed a few times. The chain carries TRBV9 and TRBJ2-1; 8 nucleotides line up with TRBD2. V was clipped by 4 bases and J by 7 bases; unmatched bases: 4. The germline gives CDR1 SGDLS, CDR2 YYNGEE. The length of the CDR3 is 13 residues. The chain's CDR3 is CASSLSSGNEQFF. CDR3 nucleotide sequence: TGTGCCAGCAGCCTCTCTAGCGGGAATGAGCAGTTCTTC.

This clonotype was picked up many times. The chain uses TRBV29-1 and TRBJ2-7; D tentatively fits TRBD1 or TRBD2 (5 bases each). Germline V gives CDR1 SQVTM, CDR2 ANQGSEA. The CDR3 has 17 residues. V was cut by 1 base and J by 0 bases, with 19 bases left in between. The CDR3 reads CSVEGGSNGMSSYEQYF. In DNA, the CDR3 is TGCAGCGTTGAAGGGGGGTCAAACGGGATGAGCTCCTACGAGCAGTACTTC.

This chain links TRBV9 with TRBJ2-7; no reliable D call. V was cut by 3 bases and J by 5 bases, with 9 bases left in between. CDR3 length: 12 residues. CDR1 SGDLS and CDR2 YYNGEE come from the germline V gene. The CDR3 DNA reads as TGTGCCAGCAGCGGTATTACCCACGAGCAGTACTTC. Its protein is CASSGITHEQYF. Variable domain in full (rest from reference TRBV9 and TRBJ2-7): DSGVTQTPKHLITATGQRVTLRCSPRSGDLSVYWYQQSLDQGLQFLIQYYNGEERAKGNILERFSAQQFPDLHSELNLSSLELGDSALYFCASSGITHEQYFGPGTRLTVT.

This clonotype showed up many times. The chain is built from TRBV6-2 or TRBV6-3 and TRBJ2-5; D may be TRBD2 (5 bases). Germline lookup yields CDR1 MNHEY and CDR2 SVGEGT. Trimming left V 0 bases short and J 4 bases short, with 9 bases between. This CDR3 contains 14 residues. For the CDR3, the DNA is TGTGCCAGCAGTTACTCTTCTAGCCGAGAGACCCAGTACTTC. Protein product: CASSYSSSRETQYF.

This clonotype was detected many times. The V and J genes are TRBV5-1 and TRBJ1-1, with unresolved D. Between the trimmed V and J ends, which lost 5 bases and 1 base, there was a span of 3 bases. Germline V gene sequence: CDR1 SGHRS, CDR2 YFSETQ. The length of the CDR3 is 11 residues. CDR3 DNA sequence: TGCGCCAGCAGGGAGAACACTGAAGCTTTCTTT. Encoded protein: CASRENTEAFF.

J is TRBJ1-2 and V is TRBV29-1; D remains ambiguous. Trimming removed 4 bases from V and 5 bases from J, with 11 bases in between. The CDR3 is 12 residues long. The germline CDR1 and CDR2 sequences are SQVTM and ANQGSEA. The CDR3 DNA is TGCAGCGTTGGCACCCAACCTTATGGCTACACCTTC. Translated: CSVGTQPYGYTF.

This chain links TRBV6-1 with TRBJ2-3; 7 positions agree with TRBD2. The CDR3 consists of 15 residues. The ends lost 6 bases at V and 6 bases at J; junction bases unmatched: 12. CDR1 MNHNS and CDR2 SASEGT come from the germline V gene. CDR3 residues: CASSQSGATMDTQYF. For the CDR3, the DNA is TGTGCCAGCAGCCAAAGCGGGGCGACTATGGATACGCAGTATTTT.

This clonotype was observed at least ten times. The rearrangement links TRBV28 to TRBJ1-2; D is ambiguous. The CDR3 totals 15 residues. Germline lookup yields CDR1 MDHEN and CDR2 SYDVKM. V shed 6 bases and J shed 2 bases, with 16 bases lying between them. DNA of the CDR3: TGTGCCAGCAGCGCCCTTACGACGGCAAACTATGGCTACACCTTC. Protein sequence: CASSALTTANYGYTF.